Shown below are 25 T cell receptor beta chains from a single sample sequenced in a study of blood T cell repertoires in COVID-19. Profiled with immunoSEQ multiplex PCR; TCRdb holds only in-frame clones, not every one. The data contain 100,000 to 150,000 clones, approximately 74% of them singletons. The specimen was peripheral blood. These receptors were collected from a man in his 60s with acute or convalescent COVID-19.

The V call is TRBV3-1 (or the pseudogene TRBV3-2), the J call TRBJ2-5; TRBD1 matches 9 bases. V was clipped by 5 bases and J by 4 bases; unmatched bases: 8. The CDR3 has 15 amino acids. CDR1 and CDR2 from the germline V gene are LGHDT and YNNKEL (reference sequence). The CDR3 sequence: CASSNRQGGRETQYF. In DNA, the CDR3 is TGTGCCAGCAGCAACCGACAGGGGGGGAGAGAGACCCAGTACTTC.

This clone was observed a few times. The chain links TRBV6-5 to TRBJ1-1; D call uncertain. From germline, CDR1 is MNHEY and CDR2 SVGAGI. This CDR3 has 12 residues. The V end was cut by 4 bases, the J end by 3 bases, with 6 bases between. CDR3 DNA sequence: TGTGCCAGCAGTTCCAGATACACTGAAGCTTTCTTT. This encodes CASSSRYTEAFF.

The chain is built from TRBV28 and TRBJ2-1, with a tentative D call TRBD2 (6 bases). This CDR3 contains 16 residues. V was shortened by 3 bases and J by 7 bases, with 19 bases between the two germline ends. The germline gives CDR1 MDHEN, CDR2 SYDVKM. The CDR3 DNA reads TGTGCCAGCAGTTTTGTGGGACTCGGAGGTGGGAATGAGCAGTTCTTC. This gives the protein CASSFVGLGGGNEQFF.

This clone was picked up a small number of times. This chain joins TRBV6-5 and TRBJ1-5, with D maybe TRBD1 (6 bases). This CDR3 comprises 14 residues. Germline assignment: CDR1 MNHEY and CDR2 SVGAGI. V lost 6 bases, J lost 0 bases, and 9 bases lay in between. CDR3 DNA sequence: TGTGCCAGCAGGGACAGCTTTAGCAATCAGCCCCAGCATTTT. Protein product: CASRDSFSNQPQHF.

The chain links TRBV3-1 (or the pseudogene TRBV3-2) to TRBJ2-5; 10 bases align to TRBD1. V shed 3 bases, J shed 5 bases, and the junction held 3 bases outside the gene matches. Germline V gives CDR1 LGHDT, CDR2 YNNKEL (reference sequence). This CDR3 region has 14 residues. CDR3 loop: CASSQRTGGETQYF. CDR3 nucleotide sequence: TGTGCCAGCAGCCAGAGGACAGGGGGGGAGACCCAGTACTTC.

The chain recombines TRBV19 with TRBJ1-1; D is perhaps TRBD1 (6 bases). Trimming removed 10 bases at V and 3 bases at J, with 18 bases between. The CDR3 totals 14 residues. Germline V gene data show CDR1 as LNHDA and CDR2 as SQIVND (reference sequence). CDR3: CATNTGRGDTEAFF. The CDR3 DNA sequence: TGTGCCACCAACACAGGGAGAGGGGACACTGAAGCTTTCTTT.

The V gene is TRBV7-9, the J gene TRBJ1-2; 7 bases agree with TRBD1. The CDR3 totals 15 residues. Trimming cost V 5 bases and J 8 bases; bases outside gene matches: 14. CDR1 and CDR2 (germline): SEHNR, FQNEAQ (reference sequence). CDR3: CASSLSRTGPGGYTF. In nucleotides, the CDR3 is TGTGCCAGCAGCCTTTCTCGGACAGGCCCCGGGGGCTACACCTTC.

The chain uses TRBV19 and TRBJ2-7, with 8 bases matching TRBD2. In germline, CDR1 is LNHDA, CDR2 SQIVND (reference sequence). V trimming: 0 bases; J trimming: 1 base; junction bases outside the gene matches: 2. The CDR3 runs to 15 residues. The CDR3 spells CASSIEASGSYEQYF. For the CDR3, the DNA is TGTGCCAGTAGTATAGAGGCTAGCGGGTCCTACGAGCAGTACTTC.

This sequence joins TRBV7-9 and TRBJ2-1; 9 nucleotides line up with TRBD1. Germline V gives CDR1 SEHNR, CDR2 FQNEAQ (reference sequence). The V and J ends lost 4 bases and 9 bases, in that order; junction bases with no gene match: 13. This CDR3 has 16 amino acids. CDR3 residues: CASSSIEMTGGSEQFF. The CDR3 DNA reads TGTGCCAGCAGCTCCATAGAAATGACAGGGGGGAGTGAGCAGTTCTTC.

In its sample, this clone was seen once. The chain uses TRBV19 and TRBJ2-7; 7 positions agree with TRBD1. Germline-derived CDR1 and CDR2 are LNHDA and SQIVND (reference sequence). CDR3 length: 13 amino acids. V was clipped by 4 bases and J by 5 bases; unmatched bases: 5. The CDR3 loop reads CASSRGTDHEQYF. The CDR3 DNA sequence: TGTGCCAGTAGTAGGGGGACAGACCACGAGCAGTACTTC. The full variable domain, in which reference TRBV19 and TRBJ2-7 provide the parts outside the CDR3, is DGGITQSPKYLFRKEGQNVTLSCEQNLNHDAMYWYRQDPGQGLRLIYYSQIVNDFQKGDIAEGYSVSREKKESFPLTVTSAQKNPTAFYLCASSRGTDHEQYFGPGTRLTVT.

This sequence joins TRBV2 and TRBJ2-6; possible D gene TRBD1, 6 bases. The CDR3 has 15 amino acids. The germline V gene has CDR1 SNHLY and CDR2 FYNNEI. V dropped 5 bases and J dropped 4 bases, with 12 bases sitting between them. CDR3 bases: TGTGCCAGCAGTCTACAGGGCTCGGGGGCCAACGTCCTGACTTTC. Encoded protein: CASSLQGSGANVLTF.

The DNA of the CDR3 is TGTGCCAGCAGTCCCACTACTAGGGCGACCTCCGAGCAGTACTTC. This translates into CASSPTTRATSEQYF. This chain uses TRBV6-5 with TRBJ2-7, with D possibly matching TRBD2 (5 bases). The germline gives CDR1 MNHEY, CDR2 SVGAGI. The CDR3 is 15 amino acids. The ends were cut back, 5 bases at V and 6 bases at J, with 20 bases in the middle.

This clone has more than one count but fewer than ten. The chain carries TRBV18 and TRBJ2-7; TRBD2 aligns across 9 bases. V was clipped by 6 bases and J by 1 base; unmatched bases: 13. This CDR3 has 17 amino acids. The germline gives CDR1 KGHSH, CDR2 LQKENI. The CDR3 nucleotides read TGTGCCAGCTCGCACCGGGTGGCTAGCGGGGCTTCCTACGAGCAGTACTTC. This encodes CASSHRVASGASYEQYF.

The V gene is TRBV3-1 (or the pseudogene TRBV3-2), the J gene TRBJ2-7; D possibly corresponds to TRBD2 (6 bases). V was clipped by 4 bases and J by 5 bases, with 15 bases between them. CDR1 LGHDT and CDR2 YNNKEL come from the germline V gene (reference sequence). The CDR3 spans 14 residues. This CDR3 is CASSLADLRDEQYF. Here the CDR3 DNA reads TGTGCCAGCAGCCTAGCGGACCTTCGGGACGAGCAGTACTTC.

The chain carries TRBV5-8 and TRBJ2-1; 15 nucleotides match TRBD2. The CDR3 has 16 residues. The germline gives CDR1 SGHTS, CDR2 YDEGEE. The J segment lost 6 bases and the V segment lost 0 bases, leaving 1 base of the junction unmatched. In DNA form, the CDR3 reads TGTGCCAGCAGCTTGGGGACTAGCGGGAGGGCCAATGAGCAGTTCTTC. Encoded protein: CASSLGTSGRANEQFF.

The chain recombines TRBV5-1 with TRBJ1-2, with D unclear. This CDR3 contains 13 residues. CDR1 is SGHRS, CDR2 YFSETQ, per germline. Trimming removed 4 bases at V and 5 bases at J, with 12 bases between. CDR3 in amino acids: CASSLADGYGYTF. The CDR3 nucleotides are TGCGCCAGCAGCCTCGCGGATGGATATGGCTACACCTTC.

This chain uses TRBV3-1 (or the pseudogene TRBV3-2) with TRBJ1-2; TRBD1 matches at 7 bases. Trimming cost V 4 bases and J 3 bases; bases outside gene matches: 8. Per germline, CDR1 LGHDT and CDR2 YNNKEL (reference sequence). This CDR3 region has 15 residues. The DNA for the CDR3 is TGTGCCAGCAGCCGAGCCAGGGGGTCTGACTATGGCTACACCTTC. Amino acids: CASSRARGSDYGYTF.

The chain joins TRBV7-7 to TRBJ2-2, with TRBD1 as a possible D gene (5 bases). The V gene lost 8 bases and the J gene lost 7 bases, with 11 bases spanning the gap. From germline, CDR1 is SSHAT and CDR2 FNYEAQ (reference sequence). The CDR3 extends over 12 amino acids. CDR3 residues: CASGARVGELFF. The DNA of the CDR3 is TGTGCCAGCGGGGCCAGAGTCGGGGAGCTGTTTTTT.

The rearrangement links TRBV5-6 to TRBJ1-4, with a weak D call TRBD1 (5 bases). Per the germline V gene, CDR1 is SGHDT and CDR2 is YYEEEE. The CDR3 has 14 residues. Trimming removed 4 bases at V and 11 bases at J, with 18 bases between. CDR3 loop: CASSPRARRGKLFF. CDR3 nucleotide sequence: TGTGCCAGCAGCCCGAGAGCGCGTCGGGGGAAACTGTTTTTT.

V is TRBV2 and J is TRBJ2-7, with 11 bases aligning to TRBD2. The CDR3 extends over 16 amino acids. Germline CDR1 reads SNHLY; CDR2 reads FYNNEI. Trimming took 3 bases from V and 0 from J; bases not matched to a gene: 4. The CDR3 DNA reads TGTGCCAGCAGTGATACTAGCGGGAGTCCCTCCTACGAGCAGTACTTC. Protein: CASSDTSGSPSYEQYF. Together with reference TRBV2 and TRBJ2-7, the CDR3 gives the full variable domain: EPEVTQTPSHQVTQMGQEVILRCVPISNHLYFYWYRQILGQKVEFLVSFYNNEISEKSEIFDDQFSVERPDGSNFTLKIRSTKLEDSAMYFCASSDTSGSPSYEQYFGPGTRLTVT.

The chain links TRBV6-5 to TRBJ2-7, with 8 bases identical to TRBD2. The CDR3 is made up of 16 amino acids. V dropped 4 bases and J dropped 2; count of bases not matched to a gene: 10. Germline V CDR1 and CDR2: MNHEY, SVGAGI. The CDR3 nucleotides read TGTGCCAGCAGTTTAAGCGAGAGAGCGGGAGCCTACGAGCAGTACTTC. Encoded protein: CASSLSERAGAYEQYF.

This clone came up once. V gene TRBV5-1 combines with J gene TRBJ1-2; weak D call: TRBD1 (6 bases). V gave up 6 bases and J gave up 2 bases, with 14 bases separating them. The CDR3 totals 14 residues. Germline V gene sequence: CDR1 SGHRS, CDR2 YFSETQ. The CDR3 DNA is TGCGCCAGCACCCCCCGGGACACCAACTATGGCTACACCTTC. Translating it yields CASTPRDTNYGYTF.

This clone was seen a handful of times. The V call is TRBV27, the J call TRBJ1-4, with D maybe TRBD1 (6 bases). V gave up 5 bases and J gave up 0 bases, with 22 bases separating them. Germline CDR1 MNHEY, CDR2 SMNVEV (reference sequence). The CDR3 consists of 19 residues. For the CDR3, the DNA is TGTGCCAGCAGTGCCCAGGCAGGGGCCAACGGTGCAACTAATGAAAAACTGTTTTTT. Its translation is CASSAQAGANGATNEKLFF. Full variable domain (missing parts from reference TRBV27 and TRBJ1-4): EAQVTQNPRYLITVTGKKLTVTCSQNMNHEYMSWYRQDPGLGLRQIYYSMNVEVTDKGDVPEGYKVSRKEKRNFPLILESPSPNQTSLYFCASSAQAGANGATNEKLFFGSGTQLSVL.

This clone appeared once. The genes are TRBV24-1 and TRBJ2-2; possibly TRBD1 for D (5 bases). The germline CDR1 and CDR2 sequences are KGHDR and SFDVKD. Trimming pared 5 bases from V and 4 bases from J, leaving 7 bases between. The CDR3 length is 13 residues. CDR3 in amino acids: CATSVGVTGELFF. The CDR3 coding sequence is TGTGCCACCAGTGTAGGGGTCACCGGGGAGCTGTTTTTT.

The chain joins TRBV9 to TRBJ2-1; 12 nucleotides match TRBD2. Germline trimming cut 4 bases from V and 3 bases from J; bases unmatched to any gene: 8. The CDR3 consists of 17 residues. Looked up from germline, CDR1 is SGDLS and CDR2 is YYNGEE. The CDR3 spells CASSSRTSGALYNEQFF. The CDR3 DNA sequence: TGTGCCAGCAGCTCTCGGACTAGCGGGGCACTCTACAATGAGCAGTTCTTC.